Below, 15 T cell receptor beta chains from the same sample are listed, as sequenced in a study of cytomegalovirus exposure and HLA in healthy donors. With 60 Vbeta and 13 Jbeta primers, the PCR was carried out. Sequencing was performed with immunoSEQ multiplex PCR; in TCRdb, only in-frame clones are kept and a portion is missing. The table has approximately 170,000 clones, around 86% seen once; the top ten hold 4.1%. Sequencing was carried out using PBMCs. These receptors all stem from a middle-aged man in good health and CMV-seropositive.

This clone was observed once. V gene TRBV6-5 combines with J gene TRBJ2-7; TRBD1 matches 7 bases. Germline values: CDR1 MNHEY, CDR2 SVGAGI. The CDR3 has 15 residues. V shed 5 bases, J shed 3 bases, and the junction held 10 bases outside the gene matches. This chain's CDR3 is CASSKPGQAIYEQYF. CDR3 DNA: TGTGCCAGCAGTAAACCAGGACAGGCCATCTACGAGCAGTACTTC.

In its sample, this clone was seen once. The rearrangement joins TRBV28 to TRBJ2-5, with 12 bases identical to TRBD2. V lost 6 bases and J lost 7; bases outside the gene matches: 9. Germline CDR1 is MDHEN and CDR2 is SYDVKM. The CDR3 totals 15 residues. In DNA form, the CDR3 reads TGTGCCAGCAGCTCCGGGACTAGCGGGCGGGTGACCCAGTACTTC. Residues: CASSSGTSGRVTQYF.

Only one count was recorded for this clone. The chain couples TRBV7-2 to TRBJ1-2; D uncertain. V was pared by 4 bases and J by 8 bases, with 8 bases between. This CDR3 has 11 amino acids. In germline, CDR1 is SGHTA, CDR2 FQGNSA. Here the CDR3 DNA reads TGTGCCAGCAGCTCATCGGTAGGCTACACCTTC. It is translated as CASSSSVGYTF. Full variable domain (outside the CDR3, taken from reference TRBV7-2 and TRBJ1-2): GAGVSQSPSNKVTEKGKDVELRCDPISGHTALYWYRQSLGQGLEFLIYFQGNSAPDKSGLPSDRFSAERTGGSVSTLTIQRTQQEDSAVYLCASSSSVGYTFGSGTRLTVV.

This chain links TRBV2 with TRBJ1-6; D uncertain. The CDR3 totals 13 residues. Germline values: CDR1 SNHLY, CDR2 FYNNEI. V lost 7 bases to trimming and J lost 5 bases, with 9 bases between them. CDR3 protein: CASMGRHNSPLHF. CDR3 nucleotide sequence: TGTGCCAGCATGGGGAGGCATAATTCACCCCTCCACTTT.

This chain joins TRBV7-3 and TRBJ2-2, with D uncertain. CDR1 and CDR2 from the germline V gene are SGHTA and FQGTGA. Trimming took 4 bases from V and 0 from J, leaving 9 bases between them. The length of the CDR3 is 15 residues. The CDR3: CASSSHYSNTGELFF. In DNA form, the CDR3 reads TGTGCCAGCAGCTCCCACTACTCGAACACCGGGGAGCTGTTTTTT. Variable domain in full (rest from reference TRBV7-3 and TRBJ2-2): GAGVSQTPSNKVTEKGKYVELRCDPISGHTALYWYRQSLGQGPEFLIYFQGTGAADDSGLPNDRFFAVRPEGSVSTLKIQRTERGDSAVYLCASSSHYSNTGELFFGEGSRLTVL.

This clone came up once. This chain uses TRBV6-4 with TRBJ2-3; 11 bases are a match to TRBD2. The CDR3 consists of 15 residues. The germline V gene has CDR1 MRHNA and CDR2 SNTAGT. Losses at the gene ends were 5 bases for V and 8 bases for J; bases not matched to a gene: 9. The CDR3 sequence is CASSPTSGVRGTQYF. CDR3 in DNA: TGTGCCAGCAGTCCGACTAGCGGGGTTCGAGGTACGCAGTATTTT.

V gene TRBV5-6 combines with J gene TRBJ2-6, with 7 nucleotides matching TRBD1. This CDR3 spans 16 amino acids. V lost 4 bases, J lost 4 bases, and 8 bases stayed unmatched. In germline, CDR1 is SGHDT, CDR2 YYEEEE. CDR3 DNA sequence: TGTGCCAGCAGCCCCAGGGGGTCGCTGGGGGCCAACGTCCTGACTTTC. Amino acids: CASSPRGSLGANVLTF. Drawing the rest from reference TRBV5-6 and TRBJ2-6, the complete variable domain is DAGVTQSPTHLIKTRGQQVTLRCSPKSGHDTVSWYQQALGQGPQFIFQYYEEEERQRGNFPDRFSGHQFPNYSSELNVNALLLGDSALYLCASSPRGSLGANVLTFGAGSRLTVL.

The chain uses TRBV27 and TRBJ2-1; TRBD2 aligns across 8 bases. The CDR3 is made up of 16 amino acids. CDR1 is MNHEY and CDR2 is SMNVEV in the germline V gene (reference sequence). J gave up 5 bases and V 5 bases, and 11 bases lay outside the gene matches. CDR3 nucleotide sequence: TGTGCCAGCAGTCCCCGACTCACTAGCGGCCACAATGAGCAGTTCTTC. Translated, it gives CASSPRLTSGHNEQFF.

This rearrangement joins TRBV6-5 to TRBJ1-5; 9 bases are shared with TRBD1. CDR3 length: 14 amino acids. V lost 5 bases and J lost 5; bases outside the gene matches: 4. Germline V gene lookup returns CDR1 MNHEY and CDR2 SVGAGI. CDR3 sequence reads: CASSNRGLYQPQHF. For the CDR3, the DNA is TGTGCCAGCAGTAACAGGGGGCTCTATCAGCCCCAGCATTTT.

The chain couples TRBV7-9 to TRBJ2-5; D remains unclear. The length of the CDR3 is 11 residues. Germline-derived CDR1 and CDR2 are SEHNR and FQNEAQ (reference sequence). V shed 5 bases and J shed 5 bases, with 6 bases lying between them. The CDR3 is CASSPRETQYF. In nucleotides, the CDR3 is TGTGCCAGCAGCCCTCGGGAGACCCAGTACTTC.

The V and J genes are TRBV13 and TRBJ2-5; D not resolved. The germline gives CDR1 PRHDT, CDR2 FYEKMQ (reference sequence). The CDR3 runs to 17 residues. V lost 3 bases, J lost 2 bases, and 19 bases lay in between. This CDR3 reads CASSFQADHKVQETQYF. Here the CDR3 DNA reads TGTGCCAGCAGCTTTCAGGCCGATCATAAGGTTCAAGAGACCCAGTACTTC.

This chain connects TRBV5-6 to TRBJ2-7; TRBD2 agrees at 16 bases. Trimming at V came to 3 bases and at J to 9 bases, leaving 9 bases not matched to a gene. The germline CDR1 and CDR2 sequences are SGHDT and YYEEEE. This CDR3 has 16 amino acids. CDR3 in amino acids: CASSWGTSGRDLAQYF. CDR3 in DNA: TGTGCCAGCAGCTGGGGGACTAGCGGGAGGGATCTTGCGCAGTACTTC.

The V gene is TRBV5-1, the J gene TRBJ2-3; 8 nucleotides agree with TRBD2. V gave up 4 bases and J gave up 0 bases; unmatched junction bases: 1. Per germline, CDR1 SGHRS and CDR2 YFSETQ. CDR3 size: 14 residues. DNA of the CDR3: TGCGCCAGCAGCGGCGGGAGGAGCACAGATACGCAGTATTTT. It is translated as CASSGGRSTDTQYF.

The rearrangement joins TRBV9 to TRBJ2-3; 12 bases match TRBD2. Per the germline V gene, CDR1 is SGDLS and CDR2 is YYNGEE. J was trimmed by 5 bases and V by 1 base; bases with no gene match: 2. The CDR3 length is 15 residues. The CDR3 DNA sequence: TGTGCCAGCAGCGTACTAGCGGGGGGGCGAGATACGCAGTATTTT. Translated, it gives CASSVLAGGRDTQYF.

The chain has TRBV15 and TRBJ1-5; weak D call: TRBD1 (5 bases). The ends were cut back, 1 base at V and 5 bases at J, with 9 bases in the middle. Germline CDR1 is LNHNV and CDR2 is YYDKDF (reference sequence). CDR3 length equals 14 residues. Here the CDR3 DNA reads TGTGCCACCAGCAGAGCGGGGGTGGATCAGCCCCAGCATTTT. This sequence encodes CATSRAGVDQPQHF.